The 12 T cell receptor beta chains presented below share a single source sample, sequenced in a study of blood T cell repertoires in COVID-19. Measured with immunoSEQ multiplex PCR; TCRdb has only the in-frame clones, and not every one. The data show roughly 350,000 clones, 88% seen once. Sequencing input: peripheral blood. Every receptor here comes from a woman between 65 and 79 years old with COVID-19, enrolled during active disease.

This clone was observed a single time. J is TRBJ2-7 and V is TRBV5-1; the D gene is possibly TRBD2 (5 bases). The germline V and J ends were trimmed by 4 bases and 0 bases, with 8 bases remaining between them. Germline V gives CDR1 SGHRS, CDR2 YFSETQ. This CDR3 spans 13 amino acids. In DNA form, the CDR3 reads TGCGCCAGCAGCGCGGGTGGCTCCTACGAGCAGTACTTC. Protein product: CASSAGGSYEQYF.

This clone was observed once. The rearrangement uses TRBV7-2 and TRBJ1-6; 8 bases line up with TRBD1. This CDR3 is built from 15 residues. V dropped 5 bases and J dropped 7; count of bases not matched to a gene: 7. The germline V gene has CDR1 SGHTA and CDR2 FQGNSA. CDR3 DNA: TGTGCCAGCAGCATAAAGACAGGGGCGAATTCACCCCTCCACTTT. Residues: CASSIKTGANSPLHF. The complete variable domain, with remaining parts taken from reference TRBV7-2 and TRBJ1-6, reads GAGVSQSPSNKVTEKGKDVELRCDPISGHTALYWYRQSLGQGLEFLIYFQGNSAPDKSGLPSDRFSAERTGGSVSTLTIQRTQQEDSAVYLCASSIKTGANSPLHFGNGTRLTVT.

The DNA for the CDR3 is TGCAGCGTTGTGAGACTAGACAATGAGCAGTTCTTC. Translating gives CSVVRLDNEQFF. This chain connects TRBV29-1 to TRBJ2-1; D is possibly TRBD2 (6 bases). The germline V gene has CDR1 SQVTM and CDR2 ANQGSEA. Trimming stripped 4 bases from V and 5 bases from J, with 9 bases between. This CDR3 contains 12 residues.

This clone has a handful of counts. Other DNA sequences within the sample encode an identical CDR3. The rearrangement joins TRBV28 to TRBJ1-2, with TRBD1 matching over 7 bases. From germline, CDR1 is MDHEN and CDR2 SYDVKM. Trimming at V came to 4 bases and at J to 3 bases, leaving 2 bases not matched to a gene. CDR3 length: 13 residues. The CDR3 bases are TGTGCCAGCAGTTCCGGGACAGACTATGGCTACACCTTC. It is translated as CASSSGTDYGYTF.

CDR3 protein: CAWSVQLGLNSPLHF. Written as DNA, the CDR3 is TGTGCCTGGAGTGTACAGCTCGGCCTGAATTCACCCCTCCACTTT. V and J are TRBV30 and TRBJ1-6; D call uncertain. CDR3 length equals 15 residues. Germline assignment: CDR1 GTSNPN and CDR2 SVGIG (reference sequence). With 0 bases removed from V and 7 bases from J, the gap between germline ends came to 13 bases.

The rearrangement links TRBV9 to TRBJ2-3, with TRBD2 matching 12 bases. With V trimmed by 3 bases and J by 4 bases, 6 bases remained unmatched. Germline V gives CDR1 SGDLS, CDR2 YYNGEE. CDR3 length: 16 residues. The CDR3 nucleotides read TGTGCCAGCAGCGCTCCTAGCGGGGGGGCAGCAGATACGCAGTATTTT. Its protein is CASSAPSGGAADTQYF.

The rearrangement uses TRBV10-1 and TRBJ2-3; perhaps TRBD2 as D (5 bases). V lost 4 bases and J 2 bases, leaving 7 bases between the germline ends. Looked up from germline, CDR1 is WNHNN and CDR2 is SYGVQD (reference sequence). This CDR3 has 13 residues. Written as DNA, the CDR3 is TGCGCCAGCAGTGGCGACTACACAGATACGCAGTATTTT. Residues: CASSGDYTDTQYF.

This chain joins TRBV10-3 and TRBJ2-1, with D perhaps TRBD2 (5 bases). Between the trimmed V and J ends, which lost 4 bases and 5 bases, there was a span of 6 bases. Germline CDR1 reads ENHRY; CDR2 reads SYGVKD. CDR3 length equals 12 residues. The CDR3 DNA is TGTGCCATCAGTGGGGGAGACAATGAGCAGTTCTTC. Protein product: CAISGGDNEQFF.

In the case of this clone: Other DNA sequences in this specimen translate into the identical CDR3. The gene calls are TRBV2 and TRBJ2-2; 7 bases are a match to TRBD1. The ends lost 6 bases at V and 3 bases at J; junction bases unmatched: 4. The CDR3 runs to 14 residues. Germline V gives CDR1 SNHLY, CDR2 FYNNEI. CDR3 sequence reads: CASSRTGDTGELFF. CDR3 nucleotides: TGTGCCAGCAGCCGAACAGGGGACACCGGGGAGCTGTTTTTT. Filled out from reference TRBV2 and TRBJ2-2, the complete variable domain reads EPEVTQTPSHQVTQMGQEVILRCVPISNHLYFYWYRQILGQKVEFLVSFYNNEISEKSEIFDDQFSVERPDGSNFTLKIRSTKLEDSAMYFCASSRTGDTGELFFGEGSRLTVL.

This chain joins TRBV5-4 and TRBJ1-1; D uncertain. V was trimmed by 5 bases and J by 2 bases, leaving 13 bases between them. CDR1 is SGHNT and CDR2 is YYREEE in the germline V gene (reference sequence). CDR3 length equals 14 residues. DNA for the CDR3: TGTGCCAGCAGTCCCGGCGGGCTCAACACTGAAGCTTTCTTT. The encoded protein is CASSPGGLNTEAFF.

The V gene is TRBV18, the J gene TRBJ1-1; a possible D gene is TRBD1 (5 bases). This CDR3 has 14 residues. Per the germline V gene, CDR1 is KGHSH and CDR2 is LQKENI. The V end lost 8 bases, the J end lost 1 base, and 14 bases lay between the germline ends. The CDR3 here is CASLDDRSNTEAFF. The CDR3 DNA reads as TGTGCCAGCCTAGACGACAGATCGAACACTGAAGCTTTCTTT.

This chain uses TRBV11-2 with TRBJ1-2; perhaps TRBD1 as D (6 bases). V gave up 1 base and J gave up 2 bases, with 14 bases separating them. CDR1 and CDR2 (germline): SGHAT, FQNNGV. The CDR3 length is 16 residues. The CDR3 protein is CASSLGYRALNYGYTF. The CDR3 DNA sequence: TGTGCCAGCAGCTTAGGTTACAGGGCTCTAAACTATGGCTACACCTTC.